These 8 T cell receptor beta chains were all obtained from the same sample, sequenced in a study of cytomegalovirus exposure and HLA in healthy donors. It was with 60 Vbeta and 13 Jbeta primers that the PCR ran. Method: immunoSEQ multiplex PCR; TCRdb's copy keeps in-frame clones and lacks some. The listing records 60,000 to 70,000 clones. Source material: PBMCs. Receptor source: a young man in good health and CMV-seropositive.

The chain uses TRBV30 and TRBJ1-5; D not certain. V lost 4 bases and J lost 2, with 9 bases in between. Per germline, CDR1 GTSNPN and CDR2 SVGIG (reference sequence). This CDR3 is built from 13 residues. CDR3 sequence reads: CAWTNRGNQPQHF. The CDR3 nucleotides read TGTGCCTGGACTAATCGGGGCAATCAGCCCCAGCATTTT.

The chain employs TRBV5-1 and TRBJ2-1; 13 bases map to TRBD2. CDR1 is SGHRS and CDR2 is YFSETQ in the germline V gene. This CDR3 is built from 20 residues. V dropped 0 bases and J dropped 0; count of bases not matched to a gene: 9. The CDR3 DNA follows: TGCGCCAGCAGCTTGGCCGGGGGACTAGCGGGGTCCAGCTCCTACAATGAGCAGTTCTTC. As protein: CASSLAGGLAGSSSYNEQFF.

This sequence joins TRBV4-2 and TRBJ2-7, with 7 bases fitting TRBD1. The ends lost 1 base at V and 5 bases at J; junction bases unmatched: 8. Germline CDR1 reads LGHNA; CDR2 reads YNFKEQ. CDR3 length: 15 residues. CDR3 DNA sequence: TGTGCCAGCAGCCAAGTAAAGGGGGCGCTGAACGAGCAGTACTTC. Translation gives CASSQVKGALNEQYF.

Here the CDR3 reads CASSHLGVGTEAFF. Written as DNA, the CDR3 is TGTGCCAGCAGCCATCTCGGGGTGGGGACTGAAGCTTTCTTT. J is TRBJ1-1 and V is TRBV14; D ambiguous. V gave up 3 bases and J gave up 5 bases, with 13 bases separating them. The CDR3 is 14 residues long. The germline CDR1 and CDR2 sequences are SGHDN and FVKESK. The full variable domain, in which reference TRBV14 and TRBJ1-1 provide the parts outside the CDR3, is EAGVTQFPSHSVIEKGQTVTLRCDPISGHDNLYWYRRVMGKEIKFLLHFVKESKQDESGMPNNRFLAERTGGTYSTLKVQPAELEDSGVYFCASSHLGVGTEAFFGQGTRLTVV.

This chain joins TRBV6-5 and TRBJ2-2; TRBD1 aligns across 7 bases. The V segment lost 5 bases and the J segment 0 bases; nucleotides outside the gene matches: 3. The CDR3 is 15 amino acids. CDR1 is MNHEY, CDR2 SVGAGI, per germline. The CDR3 reads CASSVGTANTGELFF. The CDR3 DNA sequence: TGTGCCAGCAGTGTCGGGACAGCGAACACCGGGGAGCTGTTTTTT.

The chain links TRBV7-9 to TRBJ2-7; D gene ambiguous. There are 11 residues in the CDR3. The germline V and J ends were trimmed by 1 base and 5 bases, with 3 bases remaining between them. Germline CDR1 SEHNR, CDR2 FQNEAQ (reference sequence). The CDR3 DNA sequence: TGTGCCAGCAGCTTAGGTAACGAGCAGTACTTC. Translation gives CASSLGNEQYF.

V usage is TRBV5-4 and J usage is TRBJ2-7; D remains unclear. CDR3 size: 14 residues. V was pared by 0 bases and J by 0 bases, with 7 bases between. Germline V gives CDR1 SGHNT, CDR2 YYREEE (reference sequence). DNA of the CDR3: TGTGCCAGCAGCTTGGCCTCGGTCTCCTACGAGCAGTACTTC. Its translation: CASSLASVSYEQYF.

V is TRBV19 and J is TRBJ2-5, with 11 nucleotides matching TRBD2. The CDR3 loop spans 15 amino acids. Unmatched junction bases numbered 7, after V lost 7 bases and J lost 3 bases. The germline V gene has CDR1 LNHDA and CDR2 SQIVND (reference sequence). The CDR3, as DNA: TGTGCCAGTACTGACGGGACTAGCGGCAAAGAGACCCAGTACTTC. Translating it yields CASTDGTSGKETQYF.